Shown below are 8 T cell receptor beta chains from a single sample sequenced in a study of T-cell reconstitution after alpha-beta-depleted transplantation in children. Preparing the TCRbeta library involved the use of unique molecular identifiers. In TCRdb, the PCR reads were re-called with MiXCR into one record per CDR3 protein. The table includes around 960,000 distinct CDR3 sequences, about 26% detected once. Sequencing used PBMCs, mostly from graft donor cells, obtained 360 days after TCRalphabeta/CD19-depleted stem cell transplant. The origin of the receptors is a boy younger than two who had a stem cell transplant for SCID, so the T cells may come from the graft donor.

This clonotype was found many times. The chain links TRBV12-3 or TRBV12-4 to TRBJ2-1; no clear D gene. The CDR3 covers 12 residues. Deletions cut 6 bases from V and 7 bases from J, with 10 bases between. The CDR3 sequence: CASRSKGNEQFF. In nucleotides, the CDR3 is TGTGCCAGCAGATCGAAGGGAAATGAGCAGTTCTTC.

This clonotype was counted between two and nine times. CDR3 in amino acids: CANPSIDSLRQETQYF. The CDR3 DNA is TGTGCCAACCCAAGTATTGACAGTTTACGGCAAGAGACCCAGTACTTC. This chain connects TRBV21-1 to TRBJ2-5; the DNA was not used to check the table's D call, TRBD1. TRBV21-1 is annotated as a pseudogene. The length of the CDR3 is 16 residues.

This clonotype has a handful of counts. The rearrangement joins TRBV20-1 to TRBJ2-3, with 7 bases matching TRBD2. The CDR3 contains 12 residues. From germline, CDR1 is DFQATT and CDR2 SNEGSKA (reference sequence). The ends lost 7 bases at V and 4 bases at J; junction bases unmatched: 5. CDR3 in amino acids: CSGEGVPDTQYF. The DNA of the CDR3 is TGCAGTGGGGAGGGAGTTCCAGATACGCAGTATTTT.

This clonotype was seen only a few times. V and J are TRBV12-3 or TRBV12-4 and TRBJ2-4; D unclear. V lost 5 bases and J 1 base, leaving 12 bases between the germline ends. The CDR3 loop spans 15 amino acids. This CDR3 reads CASSPPTGAKNIQYF. CDR3 bases: TGTGCCAGCAGTCCACCAACCGGTGCCAAAAACATTCAGTACTTC.

This rearrangement joins TRBV29-1 to TRBJ2-3, with D uncertain. The V gene lost 6 bases and the J gene lost 3 bases, with 22 bases spanning the gap. Germline CDR1 is SQVTM and CDR2 is ANQGSEA. The CDR3 spans 16 residues. The CDR3 sequence: CSVGAQKHGRTDTQYF. The CDR3 nucleotides are TGCAGCGTCGGAGCGCAGAAGCACGGCCGGACAGATACGCAGTATTTT.

The genes are TRBV5-1 and TRBJ2-3, with no clear D. Germline loops: CDR1 SGHRS, CDR2 YFSETQ. V was cut by 4 bases and J by 2 bases, with 11 bases left in between. The CDR3 loop spans 14 amino acids. The CDR3 DNA reads TGCGCCAGCAGCGGCGTTGGGTCCACAGATACGCAGTATTTT. This translates into CASSGVGSTDTQYF.

Many counts were recorded for this clonotype. This chain uses TRBV10-3 with TRBJ2-7; D perhaps matches TRBD2 (6 bases). Germline CDR1 and CDR2: ENHRY and SYGVKD. The V end was cut by 8 bases, the J end by 6 bases, with 8 bases between. The CDR3 totals 10 residues. The CDR3 nucleotides are TGTGCCATCGGAGGGAGCGAGCAGTACTTC. Translated: CAIGGSEQYF.

CDR3 nucleotide sequence: TGTGCCAGCAGTGAATTAGGTGAAAAACTGTTTTTT. Its protein product is CASSELGEKLFF. The chain couples TRBV2 to TRBJ1-4, with D unresolved. The ends were cut back, 2 bases at V and 7 bases at J, with 5 bases in the middle. This CDR3 has 12 amino acids. Germline loops: CDR1 SNHLY, CDR2 FYNNEI.